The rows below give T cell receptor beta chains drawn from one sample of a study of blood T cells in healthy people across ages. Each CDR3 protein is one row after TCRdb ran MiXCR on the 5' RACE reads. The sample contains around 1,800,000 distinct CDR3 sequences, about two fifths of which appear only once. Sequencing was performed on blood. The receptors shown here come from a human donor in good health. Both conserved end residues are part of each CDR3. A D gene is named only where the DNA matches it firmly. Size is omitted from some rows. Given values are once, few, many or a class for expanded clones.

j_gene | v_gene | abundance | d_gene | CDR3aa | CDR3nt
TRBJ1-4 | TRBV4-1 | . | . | CASSQGYRGKGEKLFF | TGCGCCAGCAGCCAGGGGTATAGGGGGAAGGGTGAAAAACTGTTTTTT
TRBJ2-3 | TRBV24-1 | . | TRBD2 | CATRDYFRDTQYF | TGTGCCACCCGGGACTACTTCAGAGATACGCAGTATTTT
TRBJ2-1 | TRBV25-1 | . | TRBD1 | CASSERGTGIYNEQFF | TGTGCCAGCAGTGAACGAGGGACAGGGATTTACAATGAGCAGTTCTTC
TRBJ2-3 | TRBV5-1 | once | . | CASSLEGSHQWADTQYF | TGCGCCAGCAGCTTGGAGGGCAGCCATCAGTGGGCAGATACGCAGTATTTT
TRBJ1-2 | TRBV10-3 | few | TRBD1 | CAITGGETGYTF | TGTGCCATCACAGGGGGGGAAACTGGCTACACCTTC
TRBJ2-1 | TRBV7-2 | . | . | CASRTIRSYNEQFF | TGTGCCAGCAGGACGATTCGGTCCTACAATGAGCAGTTCTTC
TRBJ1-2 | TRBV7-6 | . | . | CASGPQSALTSYGYTF | TGTGCCAGCGGCCCCCAAAGTGCCCTAACCAGCTATGGCTACACCTTC
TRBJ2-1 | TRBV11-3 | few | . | CASSLSLWGANEQFF | TGTGCCAGCAGTTTAAGCCTTTGGGGGGCGAATGAGCAGTTCTTC
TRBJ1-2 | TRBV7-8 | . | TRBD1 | CASSSLRDRVGYTF | TGTGCCAGCAGCTCCTTACGGGACAGGGTTGGCTACACCTTC
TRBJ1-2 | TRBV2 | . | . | CASSEETGGWSNYGYTF | TGTGCCAGCAGTGAAGAGACAGGAGGCTGGTCTAACTATGGCTACACCTTC
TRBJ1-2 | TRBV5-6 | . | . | CASSLVVPGSGGYTF | TGTGCCAGCAGCTTGGTAGTTCCGGGATCGGGCGGCTACACCTTC
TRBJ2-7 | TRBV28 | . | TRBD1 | CASSSGQGEWEQYF | TGTGCCAGCAGTTCAGGACAGGGGGAGTGGGAGCAGTACTTC
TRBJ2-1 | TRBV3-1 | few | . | CASSQGEGDTLINEQFF | TGTGCCAGCAGCCAAGGAGAGGGGGACACCCTGATCAATGAGCAGTTCTTC
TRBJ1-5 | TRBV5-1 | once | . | CASSPQGAANQPQHF | TGCGCCAGCAGCCCCCAAGGGGCTGCCAATCAGCCCCAGCATTTT
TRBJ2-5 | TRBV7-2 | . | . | CASSPAQTQYF | TGTGCCAGCAGCCCCGCCCAGACCCAGTACTTC
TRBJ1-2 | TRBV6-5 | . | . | CASSYSAGERAYGYTF | TGTGCCAGCAGTTACTCCGCGGGGGAGCGTGCCTATGGCTACACCTTC
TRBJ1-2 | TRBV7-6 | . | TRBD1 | CASSARDRDRGYTF | TGTGCCAGCAGCGCCCGGGACAGGGATCGTGGCTACACCTTC
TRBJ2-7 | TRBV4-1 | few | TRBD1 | CASSPTTGDEQYF | TGCGCCAGCAGCCCTACGACAGGGGACGAGCAGTACTTC
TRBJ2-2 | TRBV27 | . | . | CASSPTWDTGELFF | TGTGCCAGCAGTCCCACATGGGACACCGGGGAGCTGTTTTTT
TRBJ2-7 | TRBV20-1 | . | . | CSASNRLAYEQYF | TGCAGTGCTAGTAACAGGCTAGCCTACGAGCAGTACTTC
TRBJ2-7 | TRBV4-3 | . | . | CASSQTEEGLGYEQYF | TGCGCCAGCAGCCAAACTGAAGAAGGGCTCGGCTACGAGCAGTACTTC
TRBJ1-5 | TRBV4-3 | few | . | CASSQDHLYDQPQHF | TGCGCCAGCAGCCAAGATCACCTATATGATCAGCCCCAGCATTTT
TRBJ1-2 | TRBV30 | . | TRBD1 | CAWSRGQGYGYGYTF | TGTGCCTGGAGTCGCGGACAGGGGTATGGCTATGGCTACACCTTC
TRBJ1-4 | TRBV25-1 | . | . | CASSPLRGATNEKLFF | TGTGCCAGCAGCCCCCTAAGGGGGGCAACTAATGAAAAACTGTTTTTT